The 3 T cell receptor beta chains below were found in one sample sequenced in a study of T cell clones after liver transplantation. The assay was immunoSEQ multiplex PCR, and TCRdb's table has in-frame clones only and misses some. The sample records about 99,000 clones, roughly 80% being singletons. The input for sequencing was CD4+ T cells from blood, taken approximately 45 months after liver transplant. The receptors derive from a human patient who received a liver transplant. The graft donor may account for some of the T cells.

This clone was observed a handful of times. The chain's CDR3 is CASSVRDDEKLFF. CDR3 DNA sequence: TGTGCCAGCAGTGTTCGGGACGATGAAAAACTGTTTTTT. The chain is built from TRBV2 and TRBJ1-4, with D possibly TRBD1 on 5 matching bases. V was pared by 4 bases and J by 6 bases, with 9 bases between. Germline CDR1 is SNHLY and CDR2 is FYNNEI. The CDR3 has 13 amino acids.

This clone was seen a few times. CDR3 bases: TGCGCCAGCAGCTTGAACAGGGGCTCTGGAAACACCATATATTTT. Its protein is CASSLNRGSGNTIYF. The chain combines TRBV5-1 with TRBJ1-3; 7 bases are a match to TRBD1. Germline V gene data show CDR1 as SGHRS and CDR2 as YFSETQ. V lost 1 base and J lost 0; bases outside the gene matches: 1. The CDR3 sequence is 15 residues long.

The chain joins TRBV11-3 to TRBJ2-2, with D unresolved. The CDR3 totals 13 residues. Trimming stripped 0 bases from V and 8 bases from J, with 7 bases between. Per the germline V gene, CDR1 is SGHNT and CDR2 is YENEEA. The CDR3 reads CASSLDRPGELFF. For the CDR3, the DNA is TGTGCCAGCAGCTTAGACCGGCCTGGGGAGCTGTTTTTT.